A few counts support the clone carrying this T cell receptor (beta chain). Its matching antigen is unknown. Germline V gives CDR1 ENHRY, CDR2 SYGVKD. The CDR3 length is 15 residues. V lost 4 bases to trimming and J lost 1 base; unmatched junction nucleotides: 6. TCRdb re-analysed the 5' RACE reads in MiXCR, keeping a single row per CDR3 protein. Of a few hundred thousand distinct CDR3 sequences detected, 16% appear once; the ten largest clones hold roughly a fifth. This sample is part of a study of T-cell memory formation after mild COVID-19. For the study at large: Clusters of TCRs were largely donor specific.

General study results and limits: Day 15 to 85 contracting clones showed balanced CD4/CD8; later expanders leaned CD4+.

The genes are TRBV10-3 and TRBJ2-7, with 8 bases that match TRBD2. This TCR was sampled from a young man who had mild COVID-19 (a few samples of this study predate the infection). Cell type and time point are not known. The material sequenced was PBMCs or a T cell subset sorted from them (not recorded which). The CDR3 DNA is TGTGCCATCAGTGTTTCGAGCGGGGGTTCCTACGAGCAGTACTTC. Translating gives CAISVSSGGSYEQYF.